The rows below give T cell receptor beta chains drawn from one sample of a study of shared clonotypes between healthy human individuals. Repertoires were generated with immunoSEQ multiplex PCR, while TCRdb's copy carries only in-frame clones and drops some. The data show around 2.5 million clones, roughly 93% seen once. The sample taken for sequencing was naive CD4+ T cells from PBMCs. The receptor set was obtained from a man aged 18-30 years in good health. Some clones in this sample may be carry-over from other donors' samples. CDR3s include the opening cysteine and the closing phenylalanine or tryptophan. D genes are given only for firm matches. Clone size is not always given. Where it is, it says once, few, many or a class for expanded clones.

CDR3 DNA: TGTGCCAGCAGTTTAGGGTACCGCACGAACACCGGGGAGCTGTTTTTT
CDR3 protein: CASSLGYRTNTGELFF
V gene: TRBV28
clone size: NA
D gene: NA
J gene: TRBJ2-2

CDR3 DNA: TGCAGCGCCCTAATGGACAGGGGGTTAGTGGAGACCCAGTACTTC
CDR3 protein: CSALMDRGLVETQYF
V gene: TRBV29-1
clone size: NA
D gene: TRBD1
J gene: TRBJ2-5

CDR3 DNA: TGTGCCAGCAGGCCTACTCAGAACACCGGGGAGCTGTTTTTT
CDR3 protein: CASRPTQNTGELFF
V gene: TRBV28
clone size: once
D gene: NA
J gene: TRBJ2-2

CDR3 DNA: TGTGCCAGCAGCTCCAAAAAGGTCGGGTTCGCTGAAGCTTTCTTT
CDR3 protein: CASSSKKVGFAEAFF
V gene: TRBV7-9
clone size: NA
D gene: NA
J gene: TRBJ1-1

CDR3 DNA: TGTGCCAGCAGCCTGAGAGGGACGCCCACCTGGCAGTACTTC
CDR3 protein: CASSLRGTPTWQYF
V gene: TRBV5-4
clone size: NA
D gene: NA
J gene: TRBJ2-7

CDR3 DNA: TGTGCCAGCAGCTCGGGACTAGCGGCACTCTACGAGCAGTACTTC
CDR3 protein: CASSSGLAALYEQYF
V gene: TRBV11-2
clone size: NA
D gene: TRBD2
J gene: TRBJ2-7

CDR3 DNA: TGCGCCAGCAGCCCCCTAGTAGGCACAGAGACCCAGTACTTC
CDR3 protein: CASSPLVGTETQYF
V gene: TRBV5-1
clone size: NA
D gene: NA
J gene: TRBJ2-5

CDR3 DNA: TGCGCCAGCGGAGCCTCCTCCGAACGGGAGACCCAGTACTTC
CDR3 protein: CASGASSERETQYF
V gene: TRBV5-1
clone size: NA
D gene: NA
J gene: TRBJ2-5

CDR3 DNA: TGTGCCAGCAGCTTAGGGGTGGGCAGCAAGAACACTGAAGCTTTCTTT
CDR3 protein: CASSLGVGSKNTEAFF
V gene: TRBV7-2
clone size: NA
D gene: NA
J gene: TRBJ1-1

CDR3 DNA: TGTGCCAGCAGCTTGTCGCCGGGAAGGAACACTGAAGCTTTCTTT
CDR3 protein: CASSLSPGRNTEAFF
V gene: TRBV5-6
clone size: NA
D gene: NA
J gene: TRBJ1-1

CDR3 DNA: TGTGCCAGCAGCTTGGCCGAGGAGGGAGGTCAGCCCCAGCATTTT
CDR3 protein: CASSLAEEGGQPQHF
V gene: TRBV5-4
clone size: NA
D gene: NA
J gene: TRBJ1-5

CDR3 DNA: TGCGCCAGCAGCTTTCCGGGTATCACCGGGGAGCTGTTTTTT
CDR3 protein: CASSFPGITGELFF
V gene: TRBV5-1
clone size: NA
D gene: NA
J gene: TRBJ2-2

CDR3 DNA: TGTGCCAGCAGCAAAGAAGTAGTTGGATTCACAGATACGCAGTATTTT
CDR3 protein: CASSKEVVGFTDTQYF
V gene: TRBV21-1
clone size: NA
D gene: NA
J gene: TRBJ2-3

CDR3 DNA: TGTGCCAGCAGTTTAATTGACTATGGCTACACCTTC
CDR3 protein: CASSLIDYGYTF
V gene: TRBV28
clone size: NA
D gene: NA
J gene: TRBJ1-2

CDR3 DNA: TGCAGCGTGCGACAGGGGGCGCCCACTGAAGCTTTCTTT
CDR3 protein: CSVRQGAPTEAFF
V gene: TRBV29-1
clone size: few
D gene: TRBD1
J gene: TRBJ1-1

CDR3 DNA: TGTGCCAGCAGTGAATTTGGAAAGGGGACCGGGGAGCTGTTTTTT
CDR3 protein: CASSEFGKGTGELFF
V gene: TRBV25-1
clone size: NA
D gene: NA
J gene: TRBJ2-2

CDR3 DNA: TGTGCCAGCAGTTACTCGTCCGACTACTATGGCTACACCTTC
CDR3 protein: CASSYSSDYYGYTF
V gene: TRBV6-6
clone size: NA
D gene: NA
J gene: TRBJ1-2

CDR3 DNA: TGTGCCAGCTCACCGAAGAATGGAAACACCATATATTTT
CDR3 protein: CASSPKNGNTIYF
V gene: TRBV18
clone size: NA
D gene: NA
J gene: TRBJ1-3

CDR3 DNA: TGTGCCAGCAGTTCGGGACAGATGAACACTGAAGCTTTCTTT
CDR3 protein: CASSSGQMNTEAFF
V gene: TRBV28
clone size: NA
D gene: TRBD1
J gene: TRBJ1-1

CDR3 DNA: TGCGCCAGCAGCCTGGCAGGGGAGAATCAGCCCCAGCATTTT
CDR3 protein: CASSLAGENQPQHF
V gene: TRBV5-1
clone size: NA
D gene: NA
J gene: TRBJ1-5

CDR3 DNA: TGTGCCTGGGGCGAATTAGCGGGAGCAGATACGCAGTATTTT
CDR3 protein: CAWGELAGADTQYF
V gene: TRBV30
clone size: few
D gene: TRBD2
J gene: TRBJ2-3

CDR3 DNA: TGCGCCAGCAGCTTGACTAGCGGGTCCTCCTACGAGCAGTACTTC
CDR3 protein: CASSLTSGSSYEQYF
V gene: TRBV5-1
clone size: NA
D gene: TRBD2
J gene: TRBJ2-7

CDR3 DNA: TGCGCCAGCAGCTTCGGGGGGAACACCGGGGAGCTGTTTTTT
CDR3 protein: CASSFGGNTGELFF
V gene: TRBV5-1
clone size: few
D gene: NA
J gene: TRBJ2-2

CDR3 DNA: TGTGCCAGCAGTGAATGGCAGGGCGGGAATTTATACAATGAGCAGTTCTTC
CDR3 protein: CASSEWQGGNLYNEQFF
V gene: TRBV25-1
clone size: NA
D gene: NA
J gene: TRBJ2-1

CDR3 DNA: TGTGCCAGCAGCCTAGCGGGCAGCTCCTCTGGGGCCAACGTCCTGACTTTC
CDR3 protein: CASSLAGSSSGANVLTF
V gene: TRBV7-8
clone size: NA
D gene: TRBD2
J gene: TRBJ2-6

CDR3 DNA: TGTGCCAGCACCTCAATCCCCGGCAGGGCCGTGGCGGGTGGCTACACCTTC
CDR3 protein: CASTSIPGRAVAGGYTF
V gene: TRBV28
clone size: NA
D gene: NA
J gene: TRBJ1-2

CDR3 DNA: TGTGCCAGCAGCTCCCGGGGTGGGACAGGGGGCTCTGGGGCCAACGTCCTGACTTTC
CDR3 protein: CASSSRGGTGGSGANVLTF
V gene: TRBV7-3
clone size: NA
D gene: TRBD1
J gene: TRBJ2-6

CDR3 DNA: TGTGCCAGCAGCCAAGAGGTTCGCACAGATACGCAGTATTTT
CDR3 protein: CASSQEVRTDTQYF
V gene: TRBV14
clone size: NA
D gene: NA
J gene: TRBJ2-3

CDR3 DNA: TGTGCCAGCAGCCTAGCGGGGGCTCAAGAGACCCAGTACTTC
CDR3 protein: CASSLAGAQETQYF
V gene: TRBV7-2
clone size: NA
D gene: TRBD2
J gene: TRBJ2-5

CDR3 DNA: TGTGCCAGCAGCCAAGACCGGGAGTCTGAAGCTTTCTTT
CDR3 protein: CASSQDRESEAFF
V gene: TRBV4-2
clone size: NA
D gene: NA
J gene: TRBJ1-1

CDR3 DNA: TGTGCTAGTGGCTCAAGCGGCTCCTACGAGCAGTACTTC
CDR3 protein: CASGSSGSYEQYF
V gene: TRBV12-5
clone size: NA
D gene: NA
J gene: TRBJ2-7

CDR3 DNA: TGCGCCAGCAGCTGGCTAGCGGGAGGGCCGGGCGAGCAGTACTTC
CDR3 protein: CASSWLAGGPGEQYF
V gene: TRBV5-1
clone size: NA
D gene: TRBD2
J gene: TRBJ2-7

CDR3 DNA: TGTGCCAGCAGCTCACAATACTCCCCCAAGCAGTACTTC
CDR3 protein: CASSSQYSPKQYF
V gene: TRBV6-5
clone size: NA
D gene: NA
J gene: TRBJ2-7

CDR3 DNA: TGTGCCAGTAGGGCTGGGGACAGGGGCTCGGGCACTGAAGCTTTCTTT
CDR3 protein: CASRAGDRGSGTEAFF
V gene: TRBV19
clone size: NA
D gene: TRBD1
J gene: TRBJ1-1

CDR3 DNA: TGCGCCAGCAGCTTGCGGCCTCGACTAGCGGGAGAGGCCGGGGAGCTGTTTTTT
CDR3 protein: CASSLRPRLAGEAGELFF
V gene: TRBV5-1
clone size: NA
D gene: TRBD2
J gene: TRBJ2-2

CDR3 DNA: TGCAGCGTTGAGTCTAGCGAAGAGACCCAGTACTTC
CDR3 protein: CSVESSEETQYF
V gene: TRBV29-1
clone size: NA
D gene: NA
J gene: TRBJ2-5

CDR3 DNA: TGTGCCAGCAGTGAATCCGGGTATCAGCCCCAGCATTTT
CDR3 protein: CASSESGYQPQHF
V gene: TRBV6-1
clone size: NA
D gene: NA
J gene: TRBJ1-5

CDR3 DNA: TGTGCCAGCAGCCCCTACCCGGACAGGGGCCAAGAGACCCAGTACTTC
CDR3 protein: CASSPYPDRGQETQYF
V gene: TRBV5-4
clone size: NA
D gene: TRBD1
J gene: TRBJ2-5

CDR3 DNA: TGTGCCAGCAGTGGAACAGGGGAGATCTACGAGCAGTACTTC
CDR3 protein: CASSGTGEIYEQYF
V gene: TRBV6-5
clone size: NA
D gene: TRBD1
J gene: TRBJ2-7

CDR3 DNA: TGTGCCAGCAGCCGCGGATCGACAGGGGTCCGAGCTGAAGCTTTCTTT
CDR3 protein: CASSRGSTGVRAEAFF
V gene: TRBV4-2
clone size: NA
D gene: TRBD1
J gene: TRBJ1-1

CDR3 DNA: TGTGCCAGCACCAATCTTAGAACAGGGGGTCAGCCCCAGCATTTT
CDR3 protein: CASTNLRTGGQPQHF
V gene: TRBV6-1
clone size: NA
D gene: TRBD1
J gene: TRBJ1-5

CDR3 DNA: TGTGCCAGCAGTCCGAGGACAGTATTAGCCAAAAACATTCAGTACTTC
CDR3 protein: CASSPRTVLAKNIQYF
V gene: TRBV27
clone size: NA
D gene: NA
J gene: TRBJ2-4

CDR3 DNA: TGCAGTGCTCTCGCGGGAGTTGAGCAGTTCTTC
CDR3 protein: CSALAGVEQFF
V gene: TRBV20-1
clone size: NA
D gene: TRBD2
J gene: TRBJ2-1

CDR3 DNA: TGTGCCAGTAATAGCGGGAGGGATATTCTACCCCATAGCACAGATACGCAGTATTTT
CDR3 protein: CASNSGRDILPHSTDTQYF
V gene: TRBV19
clone size: NA
D gene: TRBD2
J gene: TRBJ2-3

CDR3 DNA: TGTGCCAGTAGTATACAGGGTACCGGGGAGCTGTTTTTT
CDR3 protein: CASSIQGTGELFF
V gene: TRBV19
clone size: NA
D gene: NA
J gene: TRBJ2-2

CDR3 DNA: TGCGCCAGCATGGGCCCCGTGGGCGACACCAACTATGGCTACACCTTC
CDR3 protein: CASMGPVGDTNYGYTF
V gene: TRBV5-1
clone size: NA
D gene: NA
J gene: TRBJ1-2

CDR3 DNA: TGTGCCAGCAGCTTCCAAGGACAGGGACGCAATCAGCCCCAGCATTTT
CDR3 protein: CASSFQGQGRNQPQHF
V gene: TRBV7-2
clone size: NA
D gene: TRBD1
J gene: TRBJ1-5

CDR3 DNA: TGCAGTGCTAGTCGGACAGGGCGATCCACCTTC
CDR3 protein: CSASRTGRSTF
V gene: TRBV20-1
clone size: NA
D gene: TRBD1
J gene: TRBJ1-2

CDR3 DNA: TGTGCCAGCAGCCAGGCCTATAATGAAAAACTGTTTTTT
CDR3 protein: CASSQAYNEKLFF
V gene: TRBV4-2
clone size: NA
D gene: NA
J gene: TRBJ1-4

CDR3 DNA: TGTGCCAGCTCACCACAGAGTCGGTTTGCTGAAGCTTTCTTT
CDR3 protein: CASSPQSRFAEAFF
V gene: TRBV18
clone size: once
D gene: NA
J gene: TRBJ1-1

CDR3 DNA: TGTGCCAGCAGTTACACCCAGACTGGCGGGGCCAACGTCCTGACTTTC
CDR3 protein: CASSYTQTGGANVLTF
V gene: TRBV6-6
clone size: NA
D gene: NA
J gene: TRBJ2-6